One and the same sample provided the 31 T cell receptor beta chains below, sequenced in a study of blood T cell repertoires in COVID-19. TCRdb's copy holds only in-frame clones and misses some; the assay was immunoSEQ multiplex PCR. Of hundreds of thousands of clones in the sample, 86% were seen once. The specimen was peripheral blood. The receptors stem from a woman of 80 years or more with COVID-19, enrolled during active disease.

V gene TRBV19 combines with J gene TRBJ1-1, with D possibly TRBD1 on 6 matching bases. V was clipped by 6 bases and J by 4 bases, with 18 bases between them. This CDR3 region has 15 residues. Germline V gene sequence: CDR1 LNHDA, CDR2 SQIVND (reference sequence). The DNA of the CDR3 is TGTGCCAGTAGAGGGGGTGACGCAGGCAGCACTGAAGCTTTCTTT. This gives the protein CASRGGDAGSTEAFF.

This chain uses TRBV6-2 or TRBV6-3 with TRBJ1-5, with D possibly being TRBD1 (5 bases). Trimming left V 4 bases short and J 0 bases short, with 13 bases between. This CDR3 contains 16 residues. Germline lookup yields CDR1 MNHEY and CDR2 SVGEGT. The CDR3 nucleotides are TGTGCCAGCAGTTCTAACAGGCCGAATAGCAATCAGCCCCAGCATTTT. It is translated as CASSSNRPNSNQPQHF.

The gene calls are TRBV5-1 and TRBJ1-1; weak D call: TRBD1 (5 bases). CDR3 length: 14 residues. Trimming shortened V by 4 bases and J by 0 bases, and 10 bases separated the two germline ends. Germline values: CDR1 SGHRS, CDR2 YFSETQ. The DNA for the CDR3 is TGCGCCAGCAGCGGAGGGACGTTGAACACTGAAGCTTTCTTT. As protein: CASSGGTLNTEAFF.

The V call is TRBV7-9, the J call TRBJ2-3; D possibly corresponds to TRBD1 (6 bases). From germline, CDR1 is SEHNR and CDR2 FQNEAQ (reference sequence). Trimming took off 1 base at V and 9 bases at J, with 14 bases between the two ends. The CDR3 is made up of 14 amino acids. The CDR3 spells CASSLVPRDKTQYF. CDR3 bases: TGTGCCAGCAGCTTAGTTCCCCGGGACAAAACGCAGTATTTT.

As DNA, the CDR3 is TGTGCCAGCAGTGAGGACAGGGCGGAAAAACTGTTTTTT. It translates to CASSEDRAEKLFF. The chain carries TRBV6-1 and TRBJ1-4, with 8 bases identical to TRBD1. Trimming at V came to 3 bases and at J to 8 bases, leaving 2 bases not matched to a gene. CDR1 is MNHNS and CDR2 is SASEGT in the germline V gene. The CDR3 length is 13 residues.

The chain recombines TRBV6-5 with TRBJ1-2; no definite D call. The V gene's germline CDR1 is MNHEY and CDR2 SVGAGI. The CDR3 contains 14 residues. Trimming took off 6 bases at V and 1 base at J, with 12 bases between the two ends. The CDR3 loop reads CASSVMGSNYGYTF. DNA of the CDR3: TGTGCCAGCAGCGTTATGGGGAGTAACTATGGCTACACCTTC.

Details on this clone: The identical CDR3 is also encoded by other nucleotide sequences in the sample. The chain is built from TRBV3-1 (or the pseudogene TRBV3-2) and TRBJ1-2; the D gene is possibly TRBD1 (5 bases). The ends were cut back, 2 bases at V and 6 bases at J, with 10 bases in the middle. The CDR3 has 13 amino acids. Germline V gives CDR1 LGHDT, CDR2 YNNKEL (reference sequence). CDR3 sequence (DNA): TGTGCCAGCAGCCAAAGGCAGGGCGATGGCTACACCTTC. This translates into CASSQRQGDGYTF.

This clone was seen just once. The chain links TRBV30 to TRBJ1-1; D may be TRBD1 (6 bases). Germline-derived CDR1 and CDR2 are GTSNPN and SVGIG (reference sequence). The V end was cut by 4 bases, the J end by 0 bases, with 15 bases between. The CDR3 is made up of 15 amino acids. CDR3 coding DNA: TGTGCCTGGACCACAGGGTTCGGCATGAACACTGAAGCTTTCTTT. Translation gives CAWTTGFGMNTEAFF.

The chain joins TRBV28 to TRBJ2-7; D is undetermined. Germline V CDR1 and CDR2: MDHEN, SYDVKM. This CDR3 is built from 17 residues. Trimming removed 6 bases from V and 3 bases from J, with 24 bases in between. The CDR3 DNA follows: TGTGCCAGCAGCCCCCTCTCCCGGTTTGGGCTCGGCTACGAGCAGTACGTC. It specifies CASSPLSRFGLGYEQYV.

The rearrangement joins TRBV5-4 to TRBJ2-3; D might be TRBD1 (5 bases). The CDR3 has 14 amino acids. The germline V gene has CDR1 SGHNT and CDR2 YYREEE (reference sequence). V lost 0 bases and J lost 4, with 9 bases in between. The CDR3 region is CASSLGVGADTQYF. CDR3 DNA: TGTGCCAGCAGCTTGGGTGTAGGGGCAGATACGCAGTATTTT.

CDR3 sequence reads: CASSSYTLAGGPHRELFF. DNA for the CDR3: TGTGCCAGCAGCTCCTATACGCTGGCGGGGGGACCCCACCGGGAGCTGTTTTTT. The chain recombines TRBV5-6 with TRBJ2-2; 8 bases map to TRBD2. The CDR3 runs 18 residues. CDR1 is SGHDT, CDR2 YYEEEE, per germline. With V trimmed by 3 bases and J by 9 bases, 19 bases remained unmatched.

The chain combines TRBV5-1 with TRBJ2-5; TRBD2 aligns across 7 bases. Trimming cost V 1 base and J 4 bases; bases outside gene matches: 7. This CDR3 comprises 15 residues. CDR1 is SGHRS, CDR2 YFSETQ, per germline. The CDR3 sequence: CASSLPGGRRETQYF. The CDR3 bases are TGCGCCAGCAGCTTGCCGGGAGGAAGAAGAGAGACCCAGTACTTC.

The CDR3 spells CASTVTSSIDEQFF. In nucleotides, the CDR3 is TGTGCCAGTACTGTGACTAGCTCCATTGATGAGCAGTTCTTC. The chain uses TRBV19 and TRBJ2-1, with 7 positions matching TRBD2. V lost 7 bases, J lost 8 bases, and 11 bases stayed unmatched. CDR1 is LNHDA and CDR2 is SQIVND in the germline V gene (reference sequence). CDR3 size: 14 residues.

The chain employs TRBV6-6 and TRBJ1-6; 9 positions match TRBD1. The V segment lost 0 bases and the J segment 8 bases; nucleotides outside the gene matches: 5. The CDR3 contains 16 residues. In germline, CDR1 is MNHNY, CDR2 SVGAGI (reference sequence). CDR3 region: CASSYSPGQGHSPLHF. CDR3 nucleotide sequence: TGTGCCAGCAGTTACTCACCGGGACAGGGTCATTCACCCCTCCACTTT.

The chain has TRBV11-2 and TRBJ2-1; 14 bases fit TRBD2. V was pared by 4 bases and J by 6 bases, with 5 bases of the junction left unmatched. Germline values: CDR1 SGHAT, CDR2 FQNNGV. The CDR3 has 16 amino acids. In DNA, the CDR3 is TGTGCCAGCAGCTCCGGACTAGCGGGGGGCCTCAATGAGCAGTTCTTC. Translating it yields CASSSGLAGGLNEQFF.

This clone was seen a few times. This chain links TRBV7-2 with TRBJ2-5, with a possible D match to TRBD1 (7 bases). V dropped 5 bases and J dropped 6 bases, with 16 bases sitting between them. Germline V gene sequence: CDR1 SGHTA, CDR2 FQGNSA. CDR3 length equals 14 residues. Here the CDR3 reads CASSPGGGGQTQYF. The CDR3 DNA sequence: TGTGCCAGCAGCCCCGGAGGGGGCGGTCAGACCCAGTACTTC.

V gene TRBV4-3 combines with J gene TRBJ1-1; 8 positions match TRBD1. V lost 3 bases, J lost 10 bases, and 13 bases stayed unmatched. This CDR3 is 15 amino acids long. Per germline, CDR1 LGHNA and CDR2 YSLEER. The CDR3 region is CASSHPGQGGFIAFF. CDR3 bases: TGCGCCAGCAGCCATCCAGGACAGGGAGGGTTCATAGCTTTCTTT.

V and J are TRBV21-1 and TRBJ1-1; TRBD1, the D gene given by the table, was not confirmed from the DNA. TRBV21-1 is termed a pseudogene. The CDR3 covers 16 residues. CDR3 DNA sequence: TGTGCCAGCAGCTCCCACCCAGGTTTCCCGAACACTGAAGCTTTCTTT. Its protein is CASSSHPGFPNTEAFF.

This chain uses TRBV6-5 with TRBJ1-2; TRBD1 agrees at 11 bases. The germline CDR1 and CDR2 sequences are MNHEY and SVGAGI. J gave up 4 bases and V 6 bases, and 7 bases lay outside the gene matches. CDR3 length: 15 residues. In DNA form, the CDR3 reads TGTGCCAGCAGGTCCTCCGGGACAGGGGGCTATGGCTACACCTTC. Encoded protein: CASRSSGTGGYGYTF.

The rearrangement uses TRBV19 and TRBJ1-4; TRBD1 matches at 7 bases. The germline V gene encodes CDR1 LNHDA and CDR2 SQIVND (reference sequence). The CDR3 length is 14 residues. The J segment lost 5 bases and the V segment lost 6 bases, leaving 6 bases of the junction unmatched. CDR3 in amino acids: CASRRQGLNEKLFF. CDR3 coding DNA: TGTGCCAGTAGGAGACAGGGTTTGAATGAAAAACTGTTTTTT.

The genes are TRBV6-1 and TRBJ1-4; 7 nucleotides agree with TRBD1. The CDR3 runs to 16 residues. From germline, CDR1 is MNHNS and CDR2 SASEGT. Trimming cost V 4 bases and J 8 bases; bases outside gene matches: 13. CDR3 sequence reads: CASSAPAGGGGEKLFF. The CDR3, as DNA: TGTGCCAGCAGTGCGCCCGCAGGGGGAGGTGGCGAAAAACTGTTTTTT.

This clone was picked up a small number of times. The chain recombines TRBV28 with TRBJ2-1; the match to TRBD2 covers 14 bases. The V gene end was trimmed by 0 bases and the J gene end by 6 bases; junction bases not matched to a gene: 1. Germline assignment: CDR1 MDHEN and CDR2 SYDVKM. This CDR3 is built from 16 residues. The CDR3 sequence: CASSLWGLAGVNEQFF. In DNA form, the CDR3 reads TGTGCCAGCAGTTTATGGGGACTAGCGGGGGTCAATGAGCAGTTCTTC.

This sequence joins TRBV30 and TRBJ1-1; 9 bases are a match to TRBD1. The CDR3 sequence is 13 residues long. V dropped 0 bases and J dropped 11; count of bases not matched to a gene: 7. Germline assignment: CDR1 GTSNPN and CDR2 SVGIG (reference sequence). CDR3 bases: TGTGCCTGGAGTGTTACAGGGGGCCGCCTTGCTTTCTTT. Protein sequence: CAWSVTGGRLAFF.

The rearrangement joins TRBV2 to TRBJ1-1, with 8 bases fitting TRBD1. Losses at the gene ends were 2 bases for V and 7 bases for J; bases not matched to a gene: 6. The CDR3 has 14 residues. Germline CDR1 reads SNHLY; CDR2 reads FYNNEI. CDR3 protein: CASSEQGAGVEAFF. DNA for the CDR3: TGTGCCAGCAGTGAACAGGGGGCAGGGGTTGAAGCTTTCTTT.

This sequence joins TRBV18 and TRBJ1-5; a weak D match, TRBD1 (6 bases). Between the trimmed V and J ends, which lost 4 bases and 0 bases, there was a span of 10 bases. The germline V gene encodes CDR1 KGHSH and CDR2 LQKENI. The CDR3 runs 15 residues. The CDR3 protein is CASSRTDNSNQPQHF. The CDR3 DNA is TGTGCCAGCTCACGGACAGATAATAGCAATCAGCCCCAGCATTTT.

The chain combines TRBV25-1 with TRBJ1-2, with a weak D call TRBD1 (6 bases). This CDR3 comprises 15 residues. Per germline, CDR1 MGHDK and CDR2 SYGVNS. V was pared by 0 bases and J by 7 bases, with 15 bases between. For the CDR3, the DNA is TGTGCCAGCAGTGAATATTTCGGGGGCGGGAGTGGCTACACCTTC. Protein product: CASSEYFGGGSGYTF.

V is TRBV3-1 (or the pseudogene TRBV3-2) and J is TRBJ1-1; 11 positions match TRBD1. The CDR3 length is 15 residues. Per germline, CDR1 LGHDT and CDR2 YNNKEL (reference sequence). After removal of 3 bases from V and 5 bases from J, the junction contained 5 bases not matched to a gene. CDR3 in DNA: TGTGCCAGCAGCCAGAGAGGGACAGGGGGGACTGAAGCTTTCTTT. This gives the protein CASSQRGTGGTEAFF.

This chain uses TRBV5-1 with TRBJ2-3; 10 positions agree with TRBD2. Germline V lookup: CDR1 SGHRS, CDR2 YFSETQ. Trimming at V came to 4 bases and at J to 7 bases, leaving 9 bases not matched to a gene. The CDR3 consists of 15 residues. CDR3 region: CASSMQAGGENTQYF. In DNA, the CDR3 is TGCGCCAGCAGCATGCAAGCGGGGGGGGAAAATACGCAGTATTTT.

The chain is built from TRBV4-1 and TRBJ2-3; TRBD2 aligns across 12 bases. The germline V gene encodes CDR1 MGHRA and CDR2 YSYEKL. CDR3 size: 19 residues. With 1 base clipped from V and 0 bases from J, the junction kept 8 bases outside the gene matches. The CDR3 DNA is TGCGCCAGCAGCCAAGGGACTAGCGGGGCGGGAGCAAGCACAGATACGCAGTATTTT. It yields the protein CASSQGTSGAGASTDTQYF.

The chain employs TRBV10-2 and TRBJ1-6; D gene unclear. This CDR3 has 13 amino acids. Germline V gene sequence: CDR1 WSHSY, CDR2 SAAADI. The V and J ends lost 0 bases and 7 bases respectively, with 4 bases between them. CDR3 nucleotides: TGCGCCAGCAGTGAGTCGAGGAATTCACCCCTCCACTTT. It codes for CASSESRNSPLHF.

V is TRBV10-2 and J is TRBJ1-1; 7 nucleotides line up with TRBD1. Germline values: CDR1 WSHSY, CDR2 SAAADI. Unmatched junction bases numbered 4, after V lost 8 bases and J lost 1 base. The CDR3 extends over 13 amino acids. The CDR3: CASQRQGNTEAFF. CDR3 bases: TGCGCCAGCCAACGACAGGGGAACACTGAAGCTTTCTTT.